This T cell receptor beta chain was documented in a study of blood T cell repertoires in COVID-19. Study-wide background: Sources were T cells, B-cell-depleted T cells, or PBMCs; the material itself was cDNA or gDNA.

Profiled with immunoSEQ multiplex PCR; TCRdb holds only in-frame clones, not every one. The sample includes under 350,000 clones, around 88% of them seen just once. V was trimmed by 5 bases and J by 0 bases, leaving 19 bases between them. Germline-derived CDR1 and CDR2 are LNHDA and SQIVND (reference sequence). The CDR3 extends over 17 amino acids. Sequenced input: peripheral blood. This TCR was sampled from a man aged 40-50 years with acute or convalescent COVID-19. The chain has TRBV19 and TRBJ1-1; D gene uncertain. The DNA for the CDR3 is TGTGCCAGTAGTTATATGGCCCTACGAGGAATGAACACTGAAGCTTTCTTT. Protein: CASSYMALRGMNTEAFF.